The 29 T cell receptor beta chains in this list originate from one sample, sequenced in a study of shared clonotypes between healthy human individuals. The table came from immunoSEQ multiplex PCR; TCRdb's copy has only in-frame clones and leaves some out. The sample carries 85,000 to 100,000 clones, around 68% recorded once. Sequences were obtained from memory CD8+ T cells sorted from blood. Sample subset: CD45RO+ cells pooled with CCR7-negative TemRA cells. All receptors derive from a man aged 25-45 years in good health.

V gene TRBV6-1 combines with J gene TRBJ1-2, with D perhaps TRBD1 (6 bases). Germline CDR1 is MNHNS and CDR2 is SASEGT. Trimming cost V 1 base and J 7 bases, with 10 bases left between them. The CDR3 is 13 residues long. As DNA, the CDR3 is TGTGCCAGCAGTGAAGGCACAGGGTTTGGCTACACCTTC. Protein product: CASSEGTGFGYTF.

As for this clone: The sample holds other DNA sequences that translate to the same CDR3. This sequence joins TRBV2 and TRBJ1-1; D gene unclear. Germline values: CDR1 SNHLY, CDR2 FYNNEI. Trimming pared 6 bases from V and 0 bases from J, leaving 8 bases between. The CDR3 spans 13 residues. CDR3 protein: CASRRGLNTEAFF. In DNA, the CDR3 is TGTGCCAGCAGGCGAGGTCTGAACACTGAAGCTTTCTTT. Filled out from reference TRBV2 and TRBJ1-1, the complete variable domain reads EPEVTQTPSHQVTQMGQEVILRCVPISNHLYFYWYRQILGQKVEFLVSFYNNEISEKSEIFDDQFSVERPDGSNFTLKIRSTKLEDSAMYFCASRRGLNTEAFFGQGTRLTVV.

V and J are TRBV5-4 and TRBJ2-7, with 10 bases lining up with TRBD2. CDR3 length equals 15 residues. V was pared by 0 bases and J by 4 bases, with 4 bases of the junction left unmatched. Germline V gives CDR1 SGHNT, CDR2 YYREEE (reference sequence). The CDR3 protein is CASSLVPSGSYEQYF. DNA for the CDR3: TGTGCCAGCAGCTTGGTACCTAGCGGGAGTTACGAGCAGTACTTC. The full variable domain, rest sourced from reference TRBV5-4 and TRBJ2-7, is ETGVTQSPTHLIKTRGQQVTLRCSSQSGHNTVSWYQQALGQGPQFIFQYYREEENGRGNFPPRFSGLQFPNYSSELNVNALELDDSALYLCASSLVPSGSYEQYFGPGTRLTVT.

Notes on this clone: A junction boundary mismatches the germline segment, possibly from a read error. The gene calls are TRBV6-4 and TRBJ1-1; no clear D. Looked up from germline, CDR1 is MRHNA and CDR2 is SNTAGT. The CDR3 is made up of 13 amino acids. The CDR3 bases are TGTGCCAGCAGCGACTCAGGGAACACTGAAGCTTTCTTT. It is translated as CASSDSGNTEAFF.

The gene calls are TRBV11-3 and TRBJ2-3; 7 bases line up with TRBD2. The CDR3 totals 15 residues. Germline-derived CDR1 and CDR2 are SGHNT and YENEEA. The ends lost 3 bases at V and 1 base at J; junction bases unmatched: 4. CDR3 bases: TGTGCCAGCAGCTTCGGCGGGAGACGCACAGATACGCAGTATTTT. This sequence encodes CASSFGGRRTDTQYF.

Details on this clone: One end of the junction fails to match germline, which may point to a read error. The chain couples TRBV18 to TRBJ2-7; D may be TRBD1 (5 bases). The CDR3 loop spans 11 amino acids. Germline CDR1 and CDR2: KGHSH and LQKENI. The CDR3 is CASSLNDDSFF. In nucleotides, the CDR3 is TGTGCCAGCTCACTAAACGACGACAGTTTCTTC.

V is TRBV7-9 and J is TRBJ2-1; D not certain. V gave up 1 base and J gave up 5 bases, with 15 bases separating them. Per the germline V gene, CDR1 is SEHNR and CDR2 is FQNEAQ (reference sequence). The CDR3 is made up of 16 amino acids. CDR3 nucleotides: TGTGCCAGCAGCTTAGGTAAGGGTTGGCTGGACAATGAGCAGTTCTTC. Its protein product is CASSLGKGWLDNEQFF.

The chain carries TRBV9 and TRBJ1-4; D is ambiguous. The CDR3 is 15 amino acids. V dropped 3 bases and J dropped 7 bases, with 16 bases sitting between them. Germline CDR1 SGDLS, CDR2 YYNGEE. The CDR3 bases are TGTGCCAGCAGCGCGAGCCAGGATAGTTCTGAAAAACTGTTTTTT. It codes for CASSASQDSSEKLFF. The full variable domain, rest sourced from reference TRBV9 and TRBJ1-4, is DSGVTQTPKHLITATGQRVTLRCSPRSGDLSVYWYQQSLDQGLQFLIQYYNGEERAKGNILERFSAQQFPDLHSELNLSSLELGDSALYFCASSASQDSSEKLFFGSGTQLSVL.

This clone was counted only a few times. The V call is TRBV4-1, the J call TRBJ2-1, with TRBD2 matching over 8 bases. CDR1 MGHRA and CDR2 YSYEKL come from the germline V gene. CDR3 length: 17 residues. The junction had 19 bases not matched to a gene; V was cut back by 7 bases and J by 8 bases. CDR3 coding DNA: TGCGCCAGCACCACCGTAGGCCCCCGGGAGGGCACCGATGAGCAGTTCTTC. This codes for CASTTVGPREGTDEQFF.

This clone occurred a few times. Written as DNA, the CDR3 is TGTGCCAGCAGTTTGGGGGACAGGGTTTTGGAGGGCAATCAGCCCCAGCATTTT. This gives the protein CASSLGDRVLEGNQPQHF. The chain combines TRBV28 with TRBJ1-5, with 9 bases aligning to TRBD1. CDR3 length: 18 amino acids. Looked up from germline, CDR1 is MDHEN and CDR2 is SYDVKM. V shed 3 bases, J shed 2 bases, and the junction held 11 bases outside the gene matches.

This clone appeared a few times. The chain combines TRBV10-1 with TRBJ2-7, with D perhaps TRBD1 or TRBD2 (6 bases each). V was trimmed by 0 bases and J by 0 bases, leaving 12 bases between them. Germline CDR1 WNHNN, CDR2 SYGVQD (reference sequence). CDR3 length equals 16 residues. Written as DNA, the CDR3 is TGCGCCAGCAGTGAGTCCTGGAGGGGGGACTCCTACGAGCAGTACTTC. Translated, it gives CASSESWRGDSYEQYF.

This clone came up a few times. The chain employs TRBV4-1 and TRBJ2-1; no reliable D call. The CDR3 contains 17 residues. CDR1 is MGHRA, CDR2 YSYEKL, per germline. V was shortened by 1 base and J by 0 bases, with 13 bases between the two germline ends. This chain's CDR3 is CASSQVDMGFSYNEQFF. As DNA, the CDR3 is TGCGCCAGCAGCCAAGTCGATATGGGGTTCTCCTACAATGAGCAGTTCTTC.

The genes are TRBV2 and TRBJ1-6; a possible D gene is TRBD1 (5 bases). Per the germline V gene, CDR1 is SNHLY and CDR2 is FYNNEI. The CDR3 has 12 amino acids. V was pared by 6 bases and J by 9 bases, with 9 bases between. The DNA of the CDR3 is TGTGCCAGCAGGGGGACTGGTTCACCCCTCCACTTT. It yields the protein CASRGTGSPLHF.

This clone was detected only once. V and J are TRBV25-1 and TRBJ2-2, with D possibly matching TRBD1 (5 bases). Between the trimmed V and J ends, which lost 6 bases and 6 bases, there was a span of 8 bases. CDR3 length equals 12 residues. The germline V gene encodes CDR1 MGHDK and CDR2 SYGVNS. Here the CDR3 reads CASRGPAGELFF. CDR3 coding DNA: TGTGCCAGCAGGGGGCCGGCCGGGGAGCTGTTTTTT.

V is TRBV2 and J is TRBJ1-5; D is ambiguous. Trimming shortened V by 8 bases and J by 7 bases, and 18 bases separated the two germline ends. The CDR3 consists of 14 residues. In germline, CDR1 is SNHLY, CDR2 FYNNEI. The CDR3 loop is CASLPDISGQPQHF. CDR3 in DNA: TGTGCCAGCTTACCCGACATCTCCGGGCAGCCCCAGCATTTT.

V and J are TRBV5-5 and TRBJ2-7; the match to TRBD1 covers 8 bases. Trimming cost V 0 bases and J 2 bases; bases outside gene matches: 4. CDR1 is SGHKS and CDR2 is YYEKEE in the germline V gene (reference sequence). The CDR3 totals 15 residues. As DNA, the CDR3 is TGTGCCAGCAGCTTGGGGCAGGGGGCAACCTACGAGCAGTACTTC. It codes for CASSLGQGATYEQYF.

The gene calls are TRBV7-9 and TRBJ2-3; D might be TRBD1 or TRBD2, each matching 7 bases. Trimming pared 5 bases from V and 3 bases from J, leaving 18 bases between. CDR1 SEHNR and CDR2 FQNEAQ come from the germline V gene (reference sequence). This CDR3 spans 16 amino acids. This CDR3 is CASSAKTGTKTDTQYF. The CDR3 DNA sequence: TGTGCCAGCAGCGCAAAGACAGGGACTAAGACAGATACGCAGTATTTT.

This clone was seen only a few times. The CDR3 DNA reads as TGCAGCGTTGAAGGGCGGGGAGAGAATGAGCAGTTCTTC. Translation: CSVEGRGENEQFF. The chain joins TRBV29-1 to TRBJ2-1; D possibly corresponds to TRBD2 (6 bases). This CDR3 comprises 13 residues. Germline-derived CDR1 and CDR2 are SQVTM and ANQGSEA. The V gene lost 1 base and the J gene lost 7 bases, with 11 bases spanning the gap.

V usage is TRBV18 and J usage is TRBJ1-1, with D unresolved. V shed 3 bases and J shed 0 bases, with 14 bases lying between them. The length of the CDR3 is 16 residues. CDR1 and CDR2 from the germline V gene are KGHSH and LQKENI. The CDR3 coding sequence is TGTGCCAGCTCACCCCTACCAGGCAGCATGAACACTGAAGCTTTCTTT. Translated: CASSPLPGSMNTEAFF.

A few counts support this clone. This chain joins TRBV18 and TRBJ1-1; 8 bases fit TRBD1. J lost 0 bases, V lost 6 bases, and 6 bases had no gene match. The germline V gene has CDR1 KGHSH and CDR2 LQKENI. CDR3 size: 15 residues. The CDR3 DNA sequence: TGTGCCAGCTCCCTCGGACAGGGAATGAACACTGAAGCTTTCTTT. It yields the protein CASSLGQGMNTEAFF. Together with reference TRBV18 and TRBJ1-1, the CDR3 gives the full variable domain: NAGVMQNPRHLVRRRGQEARLRCSPMKGHSHVYWYRQLPEEGLKFMVYLQKENIIDESGMPKERFSAEFPKEGPSILRIQQVVRGDSAAYFCASSLGQGMNTEAFFGQGTRLTVV.

The V call is TRBV1, the J call TRBJ2-7; the table's D call TRBD2 went unverified against the DNA. TRBV1 is a pseudogene segment. CDR3 size: 20 residues. The CDR3 sequence is CTSSQDLPGTSGGDREEQYF. DNA of the CDR3: TGCACCAGCAGCCAAGATCTCCCCGGGACTAGCGGAGGGGACCGGGAGGAGCAGTACTTC.

This chain joins TRBV6-4 and TRBJ2-3, with 11 bases identical to TRBD2. V lost 3 bases and J lost 6; bases outside the gene matches: 2. CDR3 size: 14 residues. From germline, CDR1 is MRHNA and CDR2 SNTAGT. DNA for the CDR3: TGTGCCAGCAGTGAACTAGCGGGAGCGGATACGCAGTATTTT. Its protein product is CASSELAGADTQYF.

V gene TRBV6-4 combines with J gene TRBJ2-3; no clear D gene. There are 14 residues in the CDR3. CDR1 is MRHNA, CDR2 SNTAGT, per germline. V was cut by 3 bases and J by 1 base, with 8 bases left in between. Here the CDR3 reads CASSEGLGTDTQYF. For the CDR3, the DNA is TGTGCCAGCAGTGAGGGATTGGGCACAGATACGCAGTATTTT.

This clone was observed a few times. This chain uses TRBV7-8 with TRBJ2-7; D is ambiguous. The germline CDR1 and CDR2 sequences are SGHVS and FQNEAQ. V was shortened by 8 bases and J by 6 bases, with 11 bases between the two germline ends. The CDR3 extends over 11 amino acids. The chain's CDR3 is CASERTGEQYF. CDR3 nucleotide sequence: TGTGCCAGCGAAAGGACGGGCGAGCAGTACTTC.

The V call is TRBV9, the J call TRBJ2-1, with D possibly matching TRBD2 (5 bases). Germline V lookup: CDR1 SGDLS, CDR2 YYNGEE. This CDR3 spans 15 amino acids. Between the trimmed V and J ends, which lost 0 bases and 0 bases, there was a span of 7 bases. The CDR3 region has the DNA TGTGCCAGCAGCGTAGCACTAGGCTCCTACAATGAGCAGTTCTTC. Translated, it gives CASSVALGSYNEQFF.

The V and J genes are TRBV19 and TRBJ2-1; TRBD2 aligns across 12 bases. The CDR3 runs to 16 residues. The germline V gene has CDR1 LNHDA and CDR2 SQIVND (reference sequence). The trim removed 5 bases at V and 4 bases at J, leaving 6 bases unmatched. CDR3 in amino acids: CASSALLAGGYNEQFF. The CDR3 region has the DNA TGTGCCAGTAGTGCCCTACTAGCGGGGGGTTACAATGAGCAGTTCTTC.

The genes are TRBV4-1 and TRBJ2-7; 9 bases align to TRBD1. This CDR3 has 15 amino acids. V shed 2 bases, J shed 7 bases, and the junction held 9 bases outside the gene matches. Germline values: CDR1 MGHRA, CDR2 YSYEKL. The CDR3 region is CASSQSADRGEEQYF. The CDR3 nucleotides are TGCGCCAGCAGCCAATCAGCGGACAGGGGTGAAGAGCAGTACTTC.

V is TRBV15 and J is TRBJ1-3; D perhaps matches TRBD1 (5 bases). Between the trimmed V and J ends, which lost 0 bases and 2 bases, there was a span of 11 bases. The CDR3 has 16 residues. The germline gives CDR1 LNHNV, CDR2 YYDKDF (reference sequence). CDR3 sequence (DNA): TGTGCCACCAGCAGAGATCGGGGGGGAACTGGAAACACCATATATTTT. Translation: CATSRDRGGTGNTIYF.

This clone was detected ten times or more. The chain combines TRBV5-4 with TRBJ2-6; tentatively, D is TRBD1 (6 bases). V was cut by 2 bases and J by 1 base, with 13 bases left in between. In germline, CDR1 is SGHNT, CDR2 YYREEE (reference sequence). The length of the CDR3 is 17 residues. The CDR3 region is CASSLQDSGSGANVLTF. In DNA form, the CDR3 reads TGTGCCAGCAGCTTACAGGACAGCGGATCTGGGGCCAACGTCCTGACTTTC.